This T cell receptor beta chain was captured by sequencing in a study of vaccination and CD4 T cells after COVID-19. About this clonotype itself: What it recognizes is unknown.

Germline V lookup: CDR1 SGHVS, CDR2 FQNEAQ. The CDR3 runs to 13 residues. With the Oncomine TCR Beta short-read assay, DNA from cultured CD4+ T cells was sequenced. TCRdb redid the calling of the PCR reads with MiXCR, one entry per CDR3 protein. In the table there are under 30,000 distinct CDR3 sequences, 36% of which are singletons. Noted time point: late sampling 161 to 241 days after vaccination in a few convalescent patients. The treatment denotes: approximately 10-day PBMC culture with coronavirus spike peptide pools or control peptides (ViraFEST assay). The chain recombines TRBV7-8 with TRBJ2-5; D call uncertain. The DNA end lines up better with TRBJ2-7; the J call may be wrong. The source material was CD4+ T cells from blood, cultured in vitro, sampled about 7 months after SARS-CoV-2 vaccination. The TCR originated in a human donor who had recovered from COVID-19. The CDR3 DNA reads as TGTGCCAGCCGGCCCTACCTCGTTGGCGAGCAGTACTTC. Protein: CASRPYLVGEQYF.